This T cell receptor (beta chain) originates from a study of blood T cell repertoires in COVID-19. The overall study: Samples came from the United States, Italy and Spain, spanning acute and convalescent COVID-19. T cells, B-cell-depleted T cells, or PBMCs provided the cDNA or gDNA that served as material.

Germline values: CDR1 LNHNV, CDR2 YYDKDF (reference sequence). The CDR3 is 18 amino acids. V shed 2 bases, J shed 0 bases, and the junction held 8 bases outside the gene matches. In the original analysis: Estimated nucleated cell counts came from reference gene primer amplification. Produced via immunoSEQ multiplex PCR; TCRdb's table is partial and in-frame only. That table is the source of V, J and clone size, and D and trimming were worked out from the DNA. This repertoire shows tens of thousands of clones, approximately 92% found once; its top ten account for roughly 6.6%. The chain joins TRBV15 to TRBJ1-3; 9 nucleotides agree with TRBD1. The origin of this receptor is an older woman with active COVID-19. The sequencing sample was made of peripheral blood. CDR3: CATSRFRTGVLSGNTIYF. CDR3 sequence (DNA): TGTGCCACCAGCAGATTCCGGACAGGGGTCCTCTCTGGAAACACCATATATTTT.